This is a list of T cell receptor beta chains from one sample in a study of shared clonotypes between healthy human individuals. Profiling relied on immunoSEQ multiplex PCR, and the TCRdb table lists in-frame clones only, not all of them. The sample lists hundreds of thousands of clones; about 74% were seen once. The sequencing input was memory CD4+ T cells sorted from blood. These receptors came from a woman aged 30 to 39 in good health. The CDR3 runs from the conserved cysteine through the conserved F or W. The order of the fields is V gene, D gene, clone size, J gene, CDR3 protein, CDR3 DNA. A D gene is named only where the DNA matches it firmly. Clone size is not always given. Where it is, it says once, few, many or a class for expanded clones.

TRBV30,.,.,TRBJ2-7,CAWTRDSYEQYF,TGTGCCTGGACCCGAGACAGTTACGAGCAGTACTTC
TRBV6-1,.,.,TRBJ2-7,CASSDVWVRYEQYF,TGTGCCAGCAGTGATGTGTGGGTACGGTACGAGCAGTACTTC
TRBV11-3,.,many,TRBJ1-4,CASSLLRELDEKLFF,TGTGCCAGCAGCTTACTAAGGGAATTAGATGAAAAACTGTTTTTT
TRBV28,.,.,TRBJ2-7,CASNHPLRGYEQYF,TGTGCCAGCAATCATCCACTAAGGGGGTACGAGCAGTACTTC
TRBV6-4,.,few,TRBJ1-2,CASSPRQRYGYTF,TGTGCCAGCAGTCCACGACAACGCTATGGCTACACCTTC
TRBV28,TRBD1,.,TRBJ1-2,CASSGGQGVWGYTF,TGTGCCAGCAGTGGGGGACAGGGGGTATGGGGCTACACCTTC
TRBV6-5,.,.,TRBJ1-4,CASSYKAVPYYEKLFF,TGTGCCAGCAGTTACAAGGCAGTCCCTTATTATGAAAAACTGTTTTTT
TRBV10-2,.,few,TRBJ1-5,CASSASGFQPQHF,TGCGCCAGCAGTGCCTCGGGGTTTCAGCCCCAGCATTTT
TRBV7-9,.,.,TRBJ1-4,CASSRGRGTVGNEKLFF,TGTGCCAGCTCTAGGGGACGTGGAACAGTGGGAAATGAAAAACTGTTTTTT
TRBV28,TRBD2,.,TRBJ2-7,CASSSGLAGGVQYF,TGTGCCAGCAGTTCCGGACTAGCGGGAGGTGTGCAGTACTTC
TRBV4-1,.,.,TRBJ1-5,CASSQTRGPNQPQHF,TGCGCCAGCAGCCAAACCAGGGGACCAAATCAGCCCCAGCATTTT
TRBV19,TRBD1,.,TRBJ1-5,CASQRTGDNQPQHF,TGTGCCAGTCAACGGACAGGGGACAATCAGCCCCAGCATTTT
TRBV7-9,.,.,TRBJ2-6,CASSLPGGIGANVLTF,TGTGCCAGCAGCCTTCCCGGAGGGATAGGGGCCAACGTCCTGACTTTC
TRBV27,TRBD1,.,TRBJ2-3,CASTGYRGRGSDTQYF,TGTGCCAGCACCGGGTACAGGGGGCGCGGTTCAGATACGCAGTATTTT
TRBV6-5,.,.,TRBJ1-5,CASNRVRLGQPQHF,TGTGCCAGCAACAGGGTGAGGTTAGGTCAGCCCCAGCATTTT
TRBV11-2,.,.,TRBJ1-4,CASSPLWGNKEKLFF,TGTGCCAGCAGTCCACTATGGGGGAATAAGGAAAAACTGTTTTTT
TRBV7-7,.,.,TRBJ2-5,CASSPDREGTQYF,TGTGCCAGCAGCCCGGACAGGGAGGGGACCCAGTACTTC
TRBV28,TRBD2,.,TRBJ2-1,CASSSGLAGGPPFF,TGTGCCAGCAGTTCGGGACTAGCGGGAGGGCCCCCGTTCTTC
TRBV6-1,.,few,TRBJ2-7,CASSLPGLTNEQYF,TGTGCCAGCAGCCTACCGGGACTCACAAACGAGCAGTACTTC
TRBV19,.,.,TRBJ1-4,CASSSGHHLSGKLFF,TGTGCCAGTAGTTCGGGACATCACTTGTCTGGAAAACTGTTTTTT
TRBV18,.,.,TRBJ2-7,CASSPRRELPYEQYF,TGTGCCAGCTCACCACGGCGGGAACTACCCTACGAGCAGTACTTC
TRBV5-1,.,.,TRBJ1-3,CASSRDNSGNTIYF,TGCGCCAGCAGCCGGGACAACTCTGGAAACACCATATATTTT
TRBV25-1,TRBD2,many,TRBJ2-5,CASSVRASGGQETQYF,TGTGCCAGCAGTGTAAGGGCTAGCGGGGGCCAAGAGACCCAGTACTTC
TRBV6-5,.,.,TRBJ2-7,CASSYFSRDSYEQYF,TGTGCCAGCAGTTATTTTAGTAGGGATTCCTACGAGCAGTACTTC
TRBV6-5,.,.,TRBJ2-7,CASSSTPIYEQYF,TGTGCCAGCAGCTCAACACCAATCTACGAGCAGTACTTC
TRBV7-2,.,.,TRBJ1-1,CASSSGGGRVNTEAFF,TGTGCCAGCAGCTCAGGTGGGGGCAGAGTGAACACTGAAGCTTTCTTT
TRBV5-1,TRBD1,.,TRBJ2-7,CASSLIDRAAYEQYF,TGCGCCAGCAGCTTGATCGACAGGGCAGCCTACGAGCAGTACTTC
TRBV2,TRBD1,.,TRBJ1-4,CASSVGQQNEKLFF,TGTGCCAGCAGCGTGGGACAGCAAAATGAAAAACTGTTTTTT